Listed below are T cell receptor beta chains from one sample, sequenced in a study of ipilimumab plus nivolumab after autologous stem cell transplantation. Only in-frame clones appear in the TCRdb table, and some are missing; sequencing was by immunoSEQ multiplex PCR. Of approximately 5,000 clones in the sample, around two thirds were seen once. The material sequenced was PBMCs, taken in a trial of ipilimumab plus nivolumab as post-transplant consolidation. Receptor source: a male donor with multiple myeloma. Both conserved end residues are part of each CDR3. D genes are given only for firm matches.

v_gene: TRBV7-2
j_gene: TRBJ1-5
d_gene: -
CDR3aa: CASSLVAGAGQPQHF

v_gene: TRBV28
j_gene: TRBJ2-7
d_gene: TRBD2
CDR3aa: CASSPRGSGRVYEQYF

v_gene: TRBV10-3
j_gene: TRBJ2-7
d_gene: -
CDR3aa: CAISSKVLGSGYEQYF

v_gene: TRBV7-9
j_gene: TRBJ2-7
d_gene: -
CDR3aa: CASSLGSATYEQYF

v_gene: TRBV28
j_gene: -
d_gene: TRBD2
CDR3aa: CASRQLAGYEQYF

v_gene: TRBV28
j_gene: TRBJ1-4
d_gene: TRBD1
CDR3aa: CASSPAPGQPAFNEKLFF

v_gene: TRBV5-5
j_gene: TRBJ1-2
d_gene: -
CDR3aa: CASSLVFGDGYTF

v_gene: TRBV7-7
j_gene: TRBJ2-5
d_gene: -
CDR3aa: CASSPSTGKETQYF

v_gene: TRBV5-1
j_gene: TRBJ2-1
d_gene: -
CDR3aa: CASSFWRDRDSEQFF

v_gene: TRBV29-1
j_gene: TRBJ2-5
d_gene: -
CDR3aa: CSVVPSQETQYF

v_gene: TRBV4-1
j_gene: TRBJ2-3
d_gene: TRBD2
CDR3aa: CASSVSTSGRATDTQYF

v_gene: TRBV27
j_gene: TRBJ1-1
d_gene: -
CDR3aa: CASSLSGIGEAFF

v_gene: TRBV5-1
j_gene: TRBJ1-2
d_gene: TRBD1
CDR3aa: CASSIRPGQGEGAGYTF

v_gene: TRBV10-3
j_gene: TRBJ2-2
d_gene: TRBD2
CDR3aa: CAIGSSGGHTGELFF

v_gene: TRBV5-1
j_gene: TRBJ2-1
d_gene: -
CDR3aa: CASSLDNEQFF

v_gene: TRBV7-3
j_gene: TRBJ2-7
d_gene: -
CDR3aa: CASSLGSGEQYF

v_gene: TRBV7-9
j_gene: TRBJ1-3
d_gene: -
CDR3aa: CASSLAYDQGMTGNTIYF

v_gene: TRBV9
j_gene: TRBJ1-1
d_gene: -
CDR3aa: CASSLDTNTEAFF

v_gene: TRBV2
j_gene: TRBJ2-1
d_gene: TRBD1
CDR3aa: CASFRTGRSYNEQFF

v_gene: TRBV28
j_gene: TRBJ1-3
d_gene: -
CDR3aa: CASSEPPSGNTIYF

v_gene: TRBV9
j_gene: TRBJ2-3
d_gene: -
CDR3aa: CASSVGGISTDTQYF

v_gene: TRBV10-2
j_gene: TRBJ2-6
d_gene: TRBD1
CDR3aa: CASNAGGAASGANVLTF

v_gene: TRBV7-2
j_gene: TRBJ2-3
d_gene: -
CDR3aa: CASSFLGADTQYF

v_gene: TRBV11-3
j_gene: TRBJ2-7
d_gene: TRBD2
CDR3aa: CASSAQSGLAGEQYF

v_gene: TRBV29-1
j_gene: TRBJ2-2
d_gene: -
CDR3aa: CSVEGAVTNTGELFF

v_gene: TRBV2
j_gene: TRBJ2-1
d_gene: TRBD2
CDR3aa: CASSVSAGGDNEQFF

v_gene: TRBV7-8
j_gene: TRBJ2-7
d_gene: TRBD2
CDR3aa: CASSLVAGPYEQYF

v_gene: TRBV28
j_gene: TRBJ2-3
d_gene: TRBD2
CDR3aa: CASTSGGSTYTQYF

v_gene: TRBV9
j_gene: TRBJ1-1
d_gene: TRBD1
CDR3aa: CASSPRDRGGGTEAFF

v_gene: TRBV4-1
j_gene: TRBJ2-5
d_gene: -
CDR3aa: CASSQEFPTRETQYF

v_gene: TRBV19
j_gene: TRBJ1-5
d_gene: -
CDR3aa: CASSIPAIGPQHF

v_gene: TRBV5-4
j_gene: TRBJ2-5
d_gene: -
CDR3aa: CASSLGGGQFKTQYF

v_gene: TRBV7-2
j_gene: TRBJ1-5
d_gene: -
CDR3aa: CASSLGTSNQPQHF

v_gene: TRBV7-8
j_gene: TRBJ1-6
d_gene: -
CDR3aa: CASSRSGLNSPLHF

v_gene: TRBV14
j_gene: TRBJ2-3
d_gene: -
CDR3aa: CASSPEDSPLEDTQYF

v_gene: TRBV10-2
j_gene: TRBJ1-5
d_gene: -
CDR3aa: CASSQDQSGIQPQHF

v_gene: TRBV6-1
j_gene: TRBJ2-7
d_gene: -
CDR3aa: CASKPGPITYEQYF

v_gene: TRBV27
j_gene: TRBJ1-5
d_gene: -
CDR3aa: CASRRTDNQPQHF

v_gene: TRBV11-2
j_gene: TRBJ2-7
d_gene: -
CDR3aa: CASSPWAGGHEQYF

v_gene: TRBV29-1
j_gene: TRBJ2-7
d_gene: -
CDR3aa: CSVERGEQYF

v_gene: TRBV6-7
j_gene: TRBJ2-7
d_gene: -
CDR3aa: CASSYSLGVSYEQYF

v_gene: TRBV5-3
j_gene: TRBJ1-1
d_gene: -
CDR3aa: CARSLSAHLNLRELIRADTEAFF

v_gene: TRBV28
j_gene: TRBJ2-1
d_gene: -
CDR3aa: CASRPLGIASYNEQFF

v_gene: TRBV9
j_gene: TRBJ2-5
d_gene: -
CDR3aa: CASSVVPAQGQTQYF

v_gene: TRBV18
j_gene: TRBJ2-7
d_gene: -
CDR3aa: CASSPVSNPYEQYF

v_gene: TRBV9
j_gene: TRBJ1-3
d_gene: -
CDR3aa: CASSVNRVNRPGSGNTIYF

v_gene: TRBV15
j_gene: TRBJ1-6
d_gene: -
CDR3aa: CATSREPRGDSPLHF

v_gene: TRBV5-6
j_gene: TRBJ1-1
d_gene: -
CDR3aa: CASSEYGRDLTEAFF

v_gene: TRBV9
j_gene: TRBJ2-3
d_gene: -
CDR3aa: CASSLLPDRRTDTQYF

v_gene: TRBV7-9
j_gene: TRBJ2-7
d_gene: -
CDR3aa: CASSQDLRSTGGHEQYF

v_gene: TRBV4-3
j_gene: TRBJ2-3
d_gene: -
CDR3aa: CASSQDTWGGQDTQYF

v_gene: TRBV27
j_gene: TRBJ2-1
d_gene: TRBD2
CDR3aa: CASGGGAGYNEQFF

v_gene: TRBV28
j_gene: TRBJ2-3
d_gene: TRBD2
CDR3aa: CASSLSGGRGDTQYF

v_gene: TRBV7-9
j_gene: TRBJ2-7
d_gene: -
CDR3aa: CASSRPGHNYEQYF

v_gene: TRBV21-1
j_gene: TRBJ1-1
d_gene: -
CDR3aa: CASSHSTDEAFF

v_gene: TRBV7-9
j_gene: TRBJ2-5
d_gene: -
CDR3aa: CASRMVGGETQYF